This T cell receptor (beta chain) was identified during a study of blood T cell repertoires in COVID-19 (dated by TCRdb to between 2020 and 2021). About the investigation overall: Samples covering the acute and convalescent phases of COVID-19 were provided by collaborators in the United States, Italy and Spain. The prospective study material was composed of cDNA or gDNA derived from T cells, B-cell-depleted T cells, or PBMCs. The dataset comprised deeply sampled blood TCRbeta repertoires from subjects exposed to, actively infected with, or recovered from COVID-19. The repertoires were released in a freely available public database meant as a resource for research on the immune response to SARS-CoV-2. Samples were obtained from the ongoing ImmuneRACE study (first 160 participants) and from over 1,000 subjects provided by 6 global collaborators. A de-identified subject ID, COVID-19 status, age in years and sex were almost always included in the sample metadata. Where HLA class I and class II types were available, the types were taken from metadata supplied by the sample provider, not from assay-based typing. Here is what the overall study found, with its caveats: Clinical and demographic metadata were provided uncurated, with the amount varying by source and participant.

One collaborating source in Seattle enrolled patients while the patients were actively infected and followed the patients over time throughout the course of disease. Whole blood was collected in K2EDTA tubes by collaborating institutions according to the institutions' own protocols. For TCRbeta analysis, collaborators shipped samples in one of three forms: frozen whole blood, isolated PBMCs, or DNA extracted from either of those sample types. V and J are trimmed by 0 bases and 0 bases, and the gene matches miss 7 bases of the junction. The CDR1 and CDR2 encoded by the germline V gene are SGHRS and YFSETQ. Inclusive of the bounding cysteine and phenylalanine, the CDR3 is 17 residues long. Just CDR3 DNA is preserved here, 51 bases in frame from base 1. As regards this clone: This receptor's antigen is unknown. No base-level quality is on record; no much larger clone is a single base apart.

TCRbeta CDR3 regions were amplified from genomic DNA using the immunoSEQ Assay, a bias-controlled multiplex PCR. The authors' analysis ran thus. Nucleated cell counts per sample were estimated from amplification of reference gene primers within the assay. Sequence reads were collapsed and filtered to measure the absolute abundance of every unique TCRbeta CDR3 rearrangement. For each sample, productive Simpson clonality was calculated by taking the square root of Simpson's diversity index across productive rearrangements. Sourced from immuneACCESS, this table was stored by TCRdb with only in-frame sequences that have V and J called. A share of the clones is absent; for the studies checked, an unresolved V gene accounts for under half, and the remainder has no known explanation. From that table come the V and J calls and clone size; the DNA was used to work out D and trimming. For this sample the table gives a few hundred thousand clones, of which around 86% were detected only once. Together, the top ten hold over 4% of the sample.

Sequenced sample: peripheral blood. The chain is made from TRBV5-1 and TRBJ2-5; TRBD2 lines up with 8 middle nucleotides. This sequence originates from a woman in her fifties or sixties with COVID-19, enrolled during active disease. The CDR3 region has the sequence CASSLGVSGTYQETQYF. The DNA reads as follows: TGCGCCAGCAGCTTGGGTGTTAGCGGGACTTACCAAGAGACCCAGTACTTC. The CDR3 plus the reference TRBV5-1 and TRBJ2-5 genes for the other parts give the full variable domain: KAGVTQTPRYLIKTRGQQVTLSCSPISGHRSVSWYQQTPGQGLQFLFEYFSETQRNKGNFPGRFSGRQFSNSRSEMNVSTLELGDSALYLCASSLGVSGTYQETQYFGPGTRLLVL.